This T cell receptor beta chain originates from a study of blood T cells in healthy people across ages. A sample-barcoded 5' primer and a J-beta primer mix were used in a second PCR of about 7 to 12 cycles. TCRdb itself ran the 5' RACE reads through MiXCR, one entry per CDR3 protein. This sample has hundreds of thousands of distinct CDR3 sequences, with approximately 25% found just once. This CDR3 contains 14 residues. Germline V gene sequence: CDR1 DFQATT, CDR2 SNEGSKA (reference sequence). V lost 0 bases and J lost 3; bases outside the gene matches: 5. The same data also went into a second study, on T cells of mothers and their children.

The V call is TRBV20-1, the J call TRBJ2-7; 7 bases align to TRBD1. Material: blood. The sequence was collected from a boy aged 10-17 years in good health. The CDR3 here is CSARDRDSLYEQYF. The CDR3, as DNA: TGCAGTGCTAGAGACCGGGACAGCCTCTACGAGCAGTACTTC.